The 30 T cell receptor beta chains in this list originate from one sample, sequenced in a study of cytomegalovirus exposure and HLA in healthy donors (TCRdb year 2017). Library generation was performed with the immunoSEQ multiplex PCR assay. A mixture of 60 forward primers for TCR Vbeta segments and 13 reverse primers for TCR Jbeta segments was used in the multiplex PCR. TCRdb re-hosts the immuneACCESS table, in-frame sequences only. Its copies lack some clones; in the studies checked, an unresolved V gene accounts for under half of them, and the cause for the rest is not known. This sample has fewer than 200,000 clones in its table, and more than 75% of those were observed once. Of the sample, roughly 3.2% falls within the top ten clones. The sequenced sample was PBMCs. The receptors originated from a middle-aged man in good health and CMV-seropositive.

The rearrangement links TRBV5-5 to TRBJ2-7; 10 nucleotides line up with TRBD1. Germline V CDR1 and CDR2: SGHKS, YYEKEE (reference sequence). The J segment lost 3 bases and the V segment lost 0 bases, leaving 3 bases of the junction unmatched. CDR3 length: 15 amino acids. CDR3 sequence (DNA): TGTGCCAGCAGCTTGGCGGGACAGGGGTTCTACGAGCAGTACTTC. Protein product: CASSLAGQGFYEQYF.

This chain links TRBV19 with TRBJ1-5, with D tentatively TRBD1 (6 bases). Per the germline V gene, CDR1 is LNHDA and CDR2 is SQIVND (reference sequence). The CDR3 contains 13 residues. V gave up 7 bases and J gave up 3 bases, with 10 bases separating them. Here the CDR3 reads CASTDRSNQPQHF. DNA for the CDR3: TGTGCCAGTACCGACAGGTCCAATCAGCCCCAGCATTTT.

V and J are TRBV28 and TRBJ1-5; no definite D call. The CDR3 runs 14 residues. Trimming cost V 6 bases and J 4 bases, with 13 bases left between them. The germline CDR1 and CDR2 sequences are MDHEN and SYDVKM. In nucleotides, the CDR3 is TGTGCCAGCAGCCCCCCGCCGGGGAATCAGCCCCAGCATTTT. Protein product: CASSPPPGNQPQHF.

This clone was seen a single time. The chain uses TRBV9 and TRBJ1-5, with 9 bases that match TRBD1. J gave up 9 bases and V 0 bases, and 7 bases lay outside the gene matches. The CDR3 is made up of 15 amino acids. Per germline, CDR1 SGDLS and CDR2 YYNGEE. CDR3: CASSVDGDRATPQHF. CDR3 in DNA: TGTGCCAGCAGCGTAGATGGGGACAGGGCGACGCCCCAGCATTTT.

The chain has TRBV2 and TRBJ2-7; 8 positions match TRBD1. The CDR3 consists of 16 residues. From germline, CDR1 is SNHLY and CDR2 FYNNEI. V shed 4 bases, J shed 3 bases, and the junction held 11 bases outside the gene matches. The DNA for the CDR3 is TGTGCCAGCAGTGCAAGCTCGGGACAGGTCTACTACGAGCAGTACTTC. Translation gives CASSASSGQVYYEQYF. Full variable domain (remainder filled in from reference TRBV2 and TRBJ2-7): EPEVTQTPSHQVTQMGQEVILRCVPISNHLYFYWYRQILGQKVEFLVSFYNNEISEKSEIFDDQFSVERPDGSNFTLKIRSTKLEDSAMYFCASSASSGQVYYEQYFGPGTRLTVT.

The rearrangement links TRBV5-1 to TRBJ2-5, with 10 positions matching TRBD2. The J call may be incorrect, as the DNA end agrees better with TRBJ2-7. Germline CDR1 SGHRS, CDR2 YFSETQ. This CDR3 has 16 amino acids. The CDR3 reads CASSSGQASGSNEQYF. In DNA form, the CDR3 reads TGCGCCAGCAGCTCTGGCCAGGCTAGCGGGAGCAACGAGCAGTACTTC.

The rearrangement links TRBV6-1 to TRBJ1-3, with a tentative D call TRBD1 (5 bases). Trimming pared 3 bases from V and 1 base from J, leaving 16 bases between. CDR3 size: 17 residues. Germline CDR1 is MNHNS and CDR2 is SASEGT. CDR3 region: CASSEGPGIASGNTIYF. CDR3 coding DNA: TGTGCCAGCAGTGAGGGGCCAGGGATCGCGTCTGGAAACACCATATATTTT.

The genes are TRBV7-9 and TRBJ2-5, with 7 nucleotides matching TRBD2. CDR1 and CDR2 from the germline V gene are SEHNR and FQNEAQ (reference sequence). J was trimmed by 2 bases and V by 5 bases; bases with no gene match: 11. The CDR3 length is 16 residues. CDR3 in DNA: TGTGCCAGCAGCCCCCCCGGCGGGGGACCACAAGAGACCCAGTACTTC. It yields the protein CASSPPGGGPQETQYF.

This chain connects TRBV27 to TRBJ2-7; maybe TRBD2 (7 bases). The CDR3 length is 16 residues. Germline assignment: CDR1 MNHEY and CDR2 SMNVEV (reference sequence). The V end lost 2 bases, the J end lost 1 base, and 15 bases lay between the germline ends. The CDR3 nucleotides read TGTGCCAGCAGTTTACGGGGGGCGGTGGTATCCTACGAGCAGTACTTC. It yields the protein CASSLRGAVVSYEQYF.

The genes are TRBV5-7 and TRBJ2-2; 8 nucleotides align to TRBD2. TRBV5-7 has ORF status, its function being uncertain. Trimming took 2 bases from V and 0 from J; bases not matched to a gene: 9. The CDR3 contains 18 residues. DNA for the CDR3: TGTGCCAGCAGCTTCTCGGGACTAGTAGTAGCGAACACCGGGGAGCTGTTTTTT. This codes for CASSFSGLVVANTGELFF.

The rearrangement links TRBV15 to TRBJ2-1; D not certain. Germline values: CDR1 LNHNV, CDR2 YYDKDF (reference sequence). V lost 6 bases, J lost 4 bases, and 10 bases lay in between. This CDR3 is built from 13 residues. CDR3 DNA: TGTGCCACCAGTCTCGCAGTGTACAATGAGCAGTTCTTC. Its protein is CATSLAVYNEQFF.

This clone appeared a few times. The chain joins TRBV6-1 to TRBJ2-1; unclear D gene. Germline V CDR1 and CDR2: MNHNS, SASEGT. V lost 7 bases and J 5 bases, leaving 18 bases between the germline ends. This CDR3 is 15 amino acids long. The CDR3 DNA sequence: TGTGCCAGCAAAGAGACGGCTAGTCCCAACAATGAGCAGTTCTTC. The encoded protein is CASKETASPNNEQFF.

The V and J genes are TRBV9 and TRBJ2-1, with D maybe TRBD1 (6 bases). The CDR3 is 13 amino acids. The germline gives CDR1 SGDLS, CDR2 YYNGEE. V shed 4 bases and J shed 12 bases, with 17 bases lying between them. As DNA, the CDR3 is TGTGCCAGCAGCCATGGGGGCCCCGCCGGGCAGTTCTTC. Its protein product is CASSHGGPAGQFF.

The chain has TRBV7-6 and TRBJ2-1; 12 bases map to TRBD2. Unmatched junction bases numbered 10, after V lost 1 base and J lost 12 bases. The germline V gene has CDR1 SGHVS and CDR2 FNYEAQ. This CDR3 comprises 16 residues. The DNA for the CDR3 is TGTGCCAGCAGCTTAGACCCTAGCGGGGGGGCCTTCGGGCAGTTCTTC. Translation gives CASSLDPSGGAFGQFF.

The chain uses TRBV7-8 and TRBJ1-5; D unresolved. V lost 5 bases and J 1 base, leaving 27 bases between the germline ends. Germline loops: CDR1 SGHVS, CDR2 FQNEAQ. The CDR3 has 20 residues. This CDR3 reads CASSPRPPTTIPISNQPQHF. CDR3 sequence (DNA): TGTGCCAGCAGCCCCCGCCCCCCCACGACAATCCCCATAAGCAATCAGCCCCAGCATTTT.

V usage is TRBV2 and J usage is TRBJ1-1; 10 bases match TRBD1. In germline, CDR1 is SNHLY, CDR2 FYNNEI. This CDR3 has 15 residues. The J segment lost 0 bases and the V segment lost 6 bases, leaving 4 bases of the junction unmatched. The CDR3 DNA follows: TGTGCCAGCAGACGGACAGGGGGGATGAACACTGAAGCTTTCTTT. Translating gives CASRRTGGMNTEAFF. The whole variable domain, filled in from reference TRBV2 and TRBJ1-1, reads EPEVTQTPSHQVTQMGQEVILRCVPISNHLYFYWYRQILGQKVEFLVSFYNNEISEKSEIFDDQFSVERPDGSNFTLKIRSTKLEDSAMYFCASRRTGGMNTEAFFGQGTRLTVV.

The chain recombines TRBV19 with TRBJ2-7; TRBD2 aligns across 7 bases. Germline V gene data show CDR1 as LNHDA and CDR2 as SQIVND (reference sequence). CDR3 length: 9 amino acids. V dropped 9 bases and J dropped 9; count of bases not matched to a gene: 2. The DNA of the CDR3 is TGTGCCAGCCGCGGGGGGCAGTACTTC. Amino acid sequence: CASRGGQYF.

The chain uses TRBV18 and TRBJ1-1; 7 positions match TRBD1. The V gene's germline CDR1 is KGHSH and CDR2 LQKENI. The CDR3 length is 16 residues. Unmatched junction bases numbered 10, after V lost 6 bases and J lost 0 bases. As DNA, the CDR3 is TGTGCCAGCTCCCAAAGACAGGGCCCATTGAACACTGAAGCTTTCTTT. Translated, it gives CASSQRQGPLNTEAFF.

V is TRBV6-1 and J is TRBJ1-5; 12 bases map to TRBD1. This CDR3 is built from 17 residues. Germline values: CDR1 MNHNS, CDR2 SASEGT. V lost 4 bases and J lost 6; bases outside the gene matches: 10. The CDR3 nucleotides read TGTGCCAGCAGTGGGGGGACAGGGGGCACATTAGGTCAGCCCCAGCATTTT. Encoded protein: CASSGGTGGTLGQPQHF.

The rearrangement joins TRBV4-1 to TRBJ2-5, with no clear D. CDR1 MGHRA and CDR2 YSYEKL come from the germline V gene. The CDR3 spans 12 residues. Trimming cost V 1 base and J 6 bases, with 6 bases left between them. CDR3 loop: CASSQGPQTQYF. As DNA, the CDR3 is TGCGCCAGCAGCCAAGGGCCGCAGACCCAGTACTTC.

The CDR3 nucleotides read TGCAGCGTGACCGGGACACCCTATGGCTACACCTTC. It encodes CSVTGTPYGYTF. This chain links TRBV29-1 with TRBJ1-2; D perhaps matches TRBD1 (6 bases). From germline, CDR1 is SQVTM and CDR2 ANQGSEA. V was pared by 6 bases and J by 4 bases, with 12 bases between. The CDR3 is 12 amino acids. Together with reference TRBV29-1 and TRBJ1-2, the CDR3 gives the full variable domain: SAVISQKPSRDICQRGTSLTIQCQVDSQVTMMFWYRQQPGQSLTLIATANQGSEATYESGFVIDKFPISRPNLTFSTLTVSNMSPEDSSIYLCSVTGTPYGYTFGSGTRLTVV.

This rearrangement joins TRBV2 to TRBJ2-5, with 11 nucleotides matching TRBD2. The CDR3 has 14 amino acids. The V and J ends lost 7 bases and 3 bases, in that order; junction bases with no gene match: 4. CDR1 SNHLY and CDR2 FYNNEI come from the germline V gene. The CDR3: CASNVLAGEETQYF. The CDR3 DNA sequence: TGTGCCAGCAATGTACTAGCGGGAGAAGAGACCCAGTACTTC.

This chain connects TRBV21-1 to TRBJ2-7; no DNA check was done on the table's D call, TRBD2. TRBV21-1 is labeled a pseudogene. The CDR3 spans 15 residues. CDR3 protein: CASSLAGRSSYEQYF. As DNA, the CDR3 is TGTGCCAGCAGCTTAGCGGGACGGAGCTCCTACGAGCAGTACTTC.

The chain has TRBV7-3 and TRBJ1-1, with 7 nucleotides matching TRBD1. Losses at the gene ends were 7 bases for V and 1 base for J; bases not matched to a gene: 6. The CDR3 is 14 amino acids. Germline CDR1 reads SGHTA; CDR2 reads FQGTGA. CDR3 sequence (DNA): TGTGCCAGCAAGCTTGACAGGGAGAACACTGAAGCTTTCTTT. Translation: CASKLDRENTEAFF.

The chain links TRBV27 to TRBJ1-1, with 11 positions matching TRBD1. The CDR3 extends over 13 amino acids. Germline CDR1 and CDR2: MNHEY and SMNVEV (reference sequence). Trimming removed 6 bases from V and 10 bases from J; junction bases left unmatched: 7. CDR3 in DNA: TGTGCCAGCAGACACCGGGACAGGGGGTCAGCTTTCTTT. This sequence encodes CASRHRDRGSAFF.

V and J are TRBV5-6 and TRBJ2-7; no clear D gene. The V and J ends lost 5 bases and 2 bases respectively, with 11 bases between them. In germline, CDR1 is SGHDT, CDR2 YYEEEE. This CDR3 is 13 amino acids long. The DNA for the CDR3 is TGTGCCAGCAGTCCCGGTCCGACCTACGAGCAGTACTTC. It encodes CASSPGPTYEQYF.

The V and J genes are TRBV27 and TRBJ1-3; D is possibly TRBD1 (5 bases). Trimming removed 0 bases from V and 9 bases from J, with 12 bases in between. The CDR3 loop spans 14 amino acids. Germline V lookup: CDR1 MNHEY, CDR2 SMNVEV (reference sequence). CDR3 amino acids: CASSLSGQGGTIYF. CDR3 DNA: TGTGCCAGCAGTTTATCGGGCCAGGGAGGCACCATATATTTT.

CDR3 nucleotide sequence: TGCGCCAGCAGCCAAGGTTTACAGGGGGTTAGCTCTGGAAACACCATATATTTT. This translates into CASSQGLQGVSSGNTIYF. The chain uses TRBV4-1 and TRBJ1-3; TRBD1 matches 8 bases. Trimming took 1 base from V and 0 from J; bases not matched to a gene: 8. The CDR3 consists of 18 residues. Per germline, CDR1 MGHRA and CDR2 YSYEKL.

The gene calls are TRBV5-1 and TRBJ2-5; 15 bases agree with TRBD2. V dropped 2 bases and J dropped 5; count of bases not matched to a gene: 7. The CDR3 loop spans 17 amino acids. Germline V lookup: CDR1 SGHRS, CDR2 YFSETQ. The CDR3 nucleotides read TGCGCCAGCAGCTTCGGACTAGCGGGGGGGGGCAGGGAGACCCAGTACTTC. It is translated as CASSFGLAGGGRETQYF.

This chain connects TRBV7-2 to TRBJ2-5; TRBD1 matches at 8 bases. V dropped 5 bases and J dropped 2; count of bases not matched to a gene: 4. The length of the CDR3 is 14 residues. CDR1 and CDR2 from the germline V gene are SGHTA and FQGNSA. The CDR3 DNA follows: TGTGCCAGCAGCAACAGGGGGGATCAAGAGACCCAGTACTTC. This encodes CASSNRGDQETQYF.